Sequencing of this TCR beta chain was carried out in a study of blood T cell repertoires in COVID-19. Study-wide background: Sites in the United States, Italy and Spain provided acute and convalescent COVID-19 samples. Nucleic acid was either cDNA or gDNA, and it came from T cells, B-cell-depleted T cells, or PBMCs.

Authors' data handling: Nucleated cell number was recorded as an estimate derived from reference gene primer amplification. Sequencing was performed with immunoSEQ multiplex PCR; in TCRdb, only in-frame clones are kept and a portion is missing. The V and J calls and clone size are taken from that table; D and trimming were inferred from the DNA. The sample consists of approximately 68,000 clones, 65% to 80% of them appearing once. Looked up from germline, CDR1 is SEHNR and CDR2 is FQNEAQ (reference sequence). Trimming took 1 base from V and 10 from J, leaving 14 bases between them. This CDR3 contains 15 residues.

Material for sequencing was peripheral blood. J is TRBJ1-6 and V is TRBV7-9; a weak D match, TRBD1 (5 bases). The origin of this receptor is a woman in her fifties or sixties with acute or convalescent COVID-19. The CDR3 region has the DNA TGTGCCAGCAGCTTAGGTTCTAAGGGGTCCTCACCCCTCCACTTT. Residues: CASSLGSKGSSPLHF. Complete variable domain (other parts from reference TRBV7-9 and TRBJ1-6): DTGVSQNPRHKITKRGQNVTFRCDPISEHNRLYWYRQTLGQGPEFLTYFQNEAQLEKSRLLSDRFSAERPKGSFSTLEIQRTEQGDSAMYLCASSLGSKGSSPLHFGNGTRLTVT.